The clone carrying this T cell receptor (beta chain) was counted only a few times. Individual cDNA molecules each carried unique molecular identifiers attached by the library. TCRdb analysed the RACE reads with MiXCR anew, one entry per CDR3 protein. The sample has 80,000 to 100,000 distinct CDR3 sequences, roughly a tenth seen once; the top ten hold approximately 3.5%. V was clipped by 6 bases and J by 0 bases, with 11 bases between them. Per the germline V gene, CDR1 is MNHEY and CDR2 is SVGAGI. The CDR3 contains 14 residues. Time point here: patch test 3, about 24 weeks after DPC sensitization. Treatment of the sample: therapeutic diphenylcyclopropenone sensitization with weekly scalp DPC. Phlebotomy was performed prior to application of every patch test. The data derive from a study of human T cells and chemical hapten exposure. Overall study: Across samples, TCR yields varied, mostly owing to small differences in pooled library volumes.

The sample here was whole blood, taken in connection with sensitization to the hapten diphenylcyclopropenone (DPC). V and J are TRBV6-5 and TRBJ1-1, with a possible D match to TRBD1 (5 bases). This TCR derives from a woman aged 45-65 years with alopecia areata. Some clones in this sample may be carry-over from other donors' samples. CDR3 protein: CASRPRVMNTEAFF. In DNA, the CDR3 is TGTGCCAGCAGGCCCAGGGTAATGAACACTGAAGCTTTCTTT.